The text below deals with one T cell receptor (beta chain). Its antigen is currently unknown. This CDR3 region has 14 residues. Germline V gives CDR1 MNHNS, CDR2 SASEGT. The trim removed 4 bases at V and 9 bases at J, leaving 10 bases unmatched. Prepared TCR beta cDNA libraries contained unique molecular identifiers. Starting from approximately 1 to 10 million T cells, the study yielded approximately 460,000 cDNA molecules. TCRdb fed the PCR reads into MiXCR, producing one record per CDR3 protein. Of approximately 350,000 distinct CDR3 sequences listed, approximately 33% are singletons. This sample was included in a study of post-analysis software for immune sequencing data. General study findings and limits: Multiple sclerosis patients had significantly lower normalized Chao1 diversity than controls. TRBV5-6, TRBV5-1 and TRBV20-1 belonged to a set of about five TRBV segments that were more frequent in patients than controls.

This receptor was taken from a girl between 5 and 17 years old with multiple sclerosis. Sequencing used blood. V gene TRBV6-1 combines with J gene TRBJ2-3, with 7 bases matching TRBD1. In DNA, the CDR3 is TGTGCCAGCAGTGCCGGGACAGCTCCGGGCACGCAGTATTTT. Its translation is CASSAGTAPGTQYF.